Reported below is one TCR beta chain. Its recognized antigen is unknown. No quality values exist for individual bases; no much larger clone is one base distant. Library method: the immunoSEQ multiplex PCR assay. RNA was extracted from all samples and reverse transcribed into cDNA as template for TCR sequencing. First-strand cDNA was synthesized with SuperScript III using a 2:1 mix of oligo-dT and random hexamers. A synthetic immune receptor repertoire was used to measure amplification bias, and any remaining bias was corrected computationally. In the authors' own workflow: Raw reads were preprocessed for error removal, and CDR3 was defined according to IMGT conventions as running from the conserved cysteine to phenylalanine. Clonality was computed by normalizing Shannon entropy by log2 of the number of productive unique TCRs and subtracting the result from 1. Scalp TCRbeta sequences were cross-referenced with sorted blood CD4 and CD8 repertoires so that the CD4 or CD8 identity of scalp clones could be inferred. TCRdb mirrors the immuneACCESS table, restricted to in-frame sequences. Some clones are absent from its copies; in checked studies, under half trace to an unresolved V gene, and the reason for the others is unknown. The V and J calls and clone size are taken from that table; D and trimming were inferred from the DNA. Here the sample has 120,000 or so clones; about 51% occur a single time. The leading ten clones occupy roughly a tenth of the sample.

The data stem from a study of CD8+ T cells in alopecia areata (dated by TCRdb to 2016 to 2018). As for the study more broadly: The study used high-throughput TCRbeta sequencing to examine T cell clonal expansion in alopecia areata, in both the C3H/HeJ mouse model and human patients. On the human side, TCRbeta sequencing was run on scalp tissue and on sorted CD4+ and CD8+ peripheral blood T cells from healthy controls and from alopecia areata patients with either patchy or totalis/universalis disease. Clonality in the scalp was compared among normal scalp (n=4), patchy alopecia areata scalp (n=8), and alopecia totalis/universalis scalp (n=8). RNA came from the PAXgene miRNA kit for fixed scalp, the miRNeasy kit for PBMCs, and the RNeasy kit for mouse skin. immunoSEQ multiplex PCR using 35 Vbeta forward primers and 13 Jbeta reverse primers was used to amplify TCRbeta CDR3 regions. Results and caveats for the whole study, not just this receptor: TCR sequences shared between patients were less clear than in mice, possibly partly because of HLA diversity in the patient population. Unlike mouse skin, where gammadelta T cells dominate, normal human skin contains resident alphabeta T cells that get sequenced too, which complicates analysis of the scalp TCR repertoire. Higher clonality and more expanded CD8+ clones were observed in lesional scalp than in normal scalp, particularly in alopecia totalis/universalis, a finding suggestive of antigenic drive.

V drops 0 bases and J drops 5 bases, leaving 13 bases in between. From the cysteine through the phenylalanine, the CDR3 covers 15 amino acids. The read is trimmed to its CDR3 DNA, 45 bases read in frame from base 1. CDR1 PRHDT and CDR2 FYEKMQ were looked up in the germline V gene (reference sequence). From alopecia areata patients, peripheral blood was collected along with lesional scalp punch biopsies. After PBMCs were isolated by density centrifugation and stained for CD3, CD4 and CD8, a FACSAria was used to sort CD4+ and CD8+ T cells. The untreated alopecia areata patients were recruited through a multicenter biomarker study. For roughly five biomarker-study patients, blood CD8+ T cells were further sorted into NKG2D-low and NKG2D-high fractions.

Material: NKG2D-low CD8+ T cells sorted from blood. Reading the label with the study, this specimen's cell subset or site is: sorted CD8+ NKG2D-low blood T cells. The source of this sequence is a human donor with alopecia areata. The chain is assembled from TRBV13 and TRBJ2-5; the D gene is perhaps TRBD2, from 6 matching bases. The CDR3 region: CASSLGAGGLETQYF. The sequenced DNA is TGTGCCAGCAGCTTAGGGGCAGGAGGGTTGGAGACCCAGTACTTC. Here the CDR3 is joined to the reference TRBV13 and TRBJ2-5 genes, and the full variable domain is: AAGVIQSPRHLIKEKRETATLKCYPIPRHDTVYWYQQGPGQDPQFLISFYEKMQSDKGSIPDRFSAQQFSDYHSELNMSSLELGDSALYFCASSLGAGGLETQYFGPGTRLLVL.